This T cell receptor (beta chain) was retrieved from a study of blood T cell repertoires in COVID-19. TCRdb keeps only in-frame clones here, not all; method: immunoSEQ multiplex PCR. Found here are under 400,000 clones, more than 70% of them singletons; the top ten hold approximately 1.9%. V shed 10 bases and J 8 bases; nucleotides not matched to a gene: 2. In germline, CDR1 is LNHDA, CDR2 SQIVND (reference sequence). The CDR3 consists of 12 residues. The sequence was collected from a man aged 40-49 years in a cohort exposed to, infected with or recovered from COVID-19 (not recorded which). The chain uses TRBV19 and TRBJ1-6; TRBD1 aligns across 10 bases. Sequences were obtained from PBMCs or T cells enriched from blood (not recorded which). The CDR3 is CATGQGDSPLHF. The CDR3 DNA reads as TGTGCCACCGGACAGGGGGATTCACCCCTCCACTTT.